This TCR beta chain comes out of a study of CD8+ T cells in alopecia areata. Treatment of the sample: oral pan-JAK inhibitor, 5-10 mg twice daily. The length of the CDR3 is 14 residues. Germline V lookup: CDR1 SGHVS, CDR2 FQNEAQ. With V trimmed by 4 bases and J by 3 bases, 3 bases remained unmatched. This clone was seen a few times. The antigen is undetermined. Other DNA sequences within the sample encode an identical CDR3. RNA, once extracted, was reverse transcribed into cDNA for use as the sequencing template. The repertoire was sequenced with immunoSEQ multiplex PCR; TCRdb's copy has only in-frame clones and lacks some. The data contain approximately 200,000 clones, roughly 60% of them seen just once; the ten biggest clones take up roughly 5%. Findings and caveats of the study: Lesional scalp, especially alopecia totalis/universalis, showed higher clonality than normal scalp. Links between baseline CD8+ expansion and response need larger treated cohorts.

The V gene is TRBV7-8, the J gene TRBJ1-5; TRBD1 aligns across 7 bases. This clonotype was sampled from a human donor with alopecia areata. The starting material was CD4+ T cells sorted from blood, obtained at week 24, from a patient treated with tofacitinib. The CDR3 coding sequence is TGTGCCAGCAGCTCCGACAGGGTCAATCAGCCCCAGCATTTT. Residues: CASSSDRVNQPQHF.